This paragraph reports one TCR beta chain. This entry is derived from a study of blood T cell repertoires in COVID-19. Study-wide context: Spain, Italy and the United States supplied samples that represented acute and convalescent COVID-19. PBMCs, B-cell-depleted T cells, or T cells were the source of the cDNA or gDNA that made up the material.

As handled by the study authors: Amplification of reference gene primers was used by the study to estimate nucleated cell counts. The method was immunoSEQ multiplex PCR; TCRdb's version includes in-frame clones alone and lacks a portion of them. The DNA was the basis for D and trimming; V, J and clone size are from that table. The sample contains over 200,000 clones, around nine tenths of which appear only once. The CDR3 consists of 14 residues. Germline CDR1 MNHNY, CDR2 SVGAGI (reference sequence). The V end lost 0 bases, the J end lost 5 bases, and 10 bases lay between the germline ends. The origin of this receptor is a man in his sixties who had recovered from COVID-19. The V and J genes are TRBV6-6 and TRBJ2-5, with D possibly TRBD1 on 5 matching bases. Sequencing used peripheral blood. In nucleotides, the CDR3 is TGTGCCAGCAGTTACTCAAAGGGGTGGGAGACCCAGTACTTC. Translated, it gives CASSYSKGWETQYF.